This T cell receptor beta chain stems from a study of blood T cells in healthy people across ages (dated by TCRdb to about 2015). Background on the whole study: In model experiments, template switching captured roughly one uniquely barcoded TCR beta cDNA molecule for every two T cells. To track age-related changes in TCR beta repertoire diversity, the study relied on deep sequencing normalized with unique cDNA molecular identifiers. The donors were split into four age groups: young (average about 15 years), middle-aged (39), aged (roughly 65) and long-lived (more than 80). To avoid experimental bias, donors of different ages were randomly spread across the sequencing lanes. Two additional independent replicas of 1 million unique cDNA reads from the same blood draw were analyzed for two donors (one aged 18 to 30 and one aged 80 or older). The investigation overall reported the following: The long-lived group showed more naive CD4+ T cells, fewer expanded clones and increased TCR diversity than the aged group, suggesting age selection. Estimates of total diversity based on one million sequenced T cells were regarded as lower bounds and as underestimates. Conclusive comparison of naive and antigen-experienced compartments was prevented by the profiling of bulk unsorted PBMCs. Because donor CMV infection status was unknown, age-related changes in expanded clonotypes were potentially confounded. Observed TCR beta diversity correlated strongly with the percentage of naive T cells measured by flow cytometry. As age increased, observed TCR beta diversity per million T cells dropped in a roughly linear way, and a significant reduction was already evident by age about 36.

This clonotype was detected once. Its antigen specificity is not known. Base qualities are missing; no much larger clone stands one base away. Donors were a few dozen systemically healthy Caucasian individuals from Russia aged roughly 6 to 95 years. Each donor gave approximately 9.4 milliliters of peripheral blood, drawn into EDTA-treated Vacutainer tubes. Ficoll-Paque density-gradient centrifugation was used to isolate PBMCs, with at least 6.5 million per sample. Trizol reagent was used to extract total RNA from the PBMCs, yielding at least 5 micrograms per sample. For every donor, an aliquot of PBMCs went through flow cytometry to measure the percentages of naive CD45RAhigh/CD27high T cells. Library prep was done by 5' RACE. Reads for this sample came from an Illumina HiSeq 2500. A second PCR of about 6 to 11 cycles was performed with a sample-barcoded 5' primer and a J-beta primer mix. A template-switch 5' adaptor carrying 12 random nucleotides introduced a unique molecular identifier onto each TCR beta cDNA molecule. Each sample yielded at least 3 million CDR3-containing paired-end reads. All of the RNA was converted into first-strand cDNA using the Mint cDNA synthesis kit, with a TRBC-specific oligonucleotide serving as the primer. Following uracil-DNA glycosylase treatment, a first 18-cycle PCR with universal primers M1SS and BC2_uni_R was performed on all cDNA. The paper's processing steps were these. For normalization, 1 million high-quality reads, each with a distinct molecular identifier, were randomly selected from each sample. Reads sharing molecular identifiers were discarded rather than binned into consensus sequences. CDR3 identification, clonotype clustering and error correction used MiTCR with a Q25 quality threshold and the strictest error-elimination algorithm. Lower-bound total TCR beta diversity was estimated with a nonparametric unseen species model using Euler transformation. The public reads were reanalyzed by TCRdb: fastp trimming at Q25, MiXCR alignment, in-frame beta chains only. CDR3 protein sequences are deduplicated, and each keeps its most common genes and DNA. In this record, the V and J calls reflect TCRdb's handling and not the investigators' own analysis. Recorded for this sample are 1.2 million to 1.5 million distinct CDR3 sequences; around 55% of them occurred a single time. 6.5% to 8.5% of the sample is taken by the ten largest.

Sequencing was carried out using blood. The sequence came from a man between 18 and 35 years old in good health.

The CDR3 sequence is CASSQVRNTGELFF. The base sequence is TGTGCCAGCAGCCAAGTTCGCAACACCGGGGAGCTGTTTTTT. The chain uses TRBV4-2 and TRBJ2-2, with the D gene too uncertain to name. V and J lose 1 base and 2 bases, and a span of 5 bases separates them. The CDR3 numbers 14 residues from cysteine through phenylalanine. This entry keeps only the CDR3 DNA: 42 bases, framed from base 1. The germline V gene gives CDR1 as LGHNA and CDR2 as YNFKEQ.